This entry lists 17 T cell receptor beta chains sequenced from one sample in a study of blood T cells in healthy people across ages. It was with a sample-barcoded 5' primer and a J-beta primer mix that a second PCR of about 6 to 12 cycles was run. MiXCR, applied by TCRdb to the 5' RACE reads, yields one record per CDR3 protein. The table has nearly 1 million distinct CDR3 sequences, 45% to 60% seen once. Sequences were obtained from blood. These receptors originate from a woman aged 55-70 years in good health.

The chain joins TRBV12-3 or TRBV12-4 to TRBJ1-5; D unclear. The CDR3 contains 12 residues. Trimming stripped 8 bases from V and 0 bases from J, with 5 bases between. CDR3 amino acids: CASALSNQPQHF. Written as DNA, the CDR3 is TGTGCCAGCGCACTTAGCAATCAGCCCCAGCATTTT.

V gene TRBV4-1 combines with J gene TRBJ2-1; 8 bases map to TRBD2. The germline V gene has CDR1 MGHRA and CDR2 YSYEKL. V lost 3 bases and J lost 5; bases outside the gene matches: 6. The CDR3 covers 15 residues. The CDR3 loop reads CASSHQSGGNNEQFF. The CDR3 DNA is TGCGCCAGCAGCCATCAAAGCGGGGGTAACAATGAGCAGTTCTTC.

The rearrangement uses TRBV6-1 and TRBJ2-3, with a tentative D call TRBD1 (5 bases). CDR1 and CDR2 (germline): MNHNS, SASEGT. V was shortened by 2 bases and J by 0 bases, with 15 bases between the two germline ends. This CDR3 comprises 17 residues. DNA of the CDR3: TGTGCCAGCAGTGAAAGGGGCGTTCTCCCTAGCACAGATACGCAGTATTTT. This translates into CASSERGVLPSTDTQYF.

A remark on this clonotype: One end of the junction is discordant with germline, which a read error may explain. The V gene is TRBV20-1, the J gene TRBJ1-4; the D is unclear. Germline CDR1 and CDR2: DFQATT and SNEGSKA (reference sequence). This CDR3 contains 13 residues. The chain's CDR3 is CSARNATNDKLFF. The CDR3 DNA reads as TGCAGTGCCAGAAATGCAACTAATGATAAACTGTTTTTT.

This clonotype came up a few times. The V and J genes are TRBV20-1 and TRBJ2-7; D unclear. The CDR3 runs 13 residues. Germline V gene sequence: CDR1 DFQATT, CDR2 SNEGSKA (reference sequence). V was pared by 0 bases and J by 4 bases, with 10 bases between. CDR3 sequence: CSARDGRTYEQYF. Written as DNA, the CDR3 is TGCAGTGCTAGAGATGGGCGAACTTACGAGCAGTACTTC.

For the CDR3, the DNA is TGTGCCAGCAGCTTCAGACTAGTGCCTTACGAGCTGTACTTC. Protein: CASSFRLVPYELYF. This sequence joins TRBV7-2 and TRBJ2-4, with a possible D match to TRBD2 (6 bases). Germline lookup yields CDR1 SGHTA and CDR2 FQGNSA. Trimming took 3 bases from V and 15 from J, leaving 21 bases between them. This CDR3 is 14 amino acids long. The variable domain in full, completed from reference TRBV7-2 and TRBJ2-4, reads GAGVSQSPSNKVTEKGKDVELRCDPISGHTALYWYRQSLGQGLEFLIYFQGNSAPDKSGLPSDRFSAERTGGSVSTLTIQRTQQEDSAVYLCASSFRLVPYELYFGAGTRLSVL.

The chain joins TRBV5-6 to TRBJ2-3; TRBD2 aligns across 11 bases. The ends lost 4 bases at V and 4 bases at J; junction bases unmatched: 8. Germline CDR1 reads SGHDT; CDR2 reads YYEEEE. The CDR3 totals 16 residues. The CDR3 nucleotides are TGTGCCAGCAGCCTCAGACTAGCGGGAATGGCAGATACGCAGTATTTT. Residues: CASSLRLAGMADTQYF.

The rearrangement uses TRBV6-5 and TRBJ2-3, with D perhaps TRBD1 (5 bases). The germline V and J ends were trimmed by 6 bases and 2 bases, with 18 bases remaining between them. Germline CDR1 MNHEY, CDR2 SVGAGI. CDR3 length: 16 residues. CDR3 region: CASSSREVYATDTQYF. CDR3 in DNA: TGTGCCAGCAGCAGCAGGGAAGTCTACGCCACAGATACGCAGTATTTT.

The V gene is TRBV12-3 or TRBV12-4, the J gene TRBJ2-7; weak D call: TRBD2 (6 bases). Trimming cost V 7 bases and J 6 bases, with 13 bases left between them. The CDR3 sequence is 12 residues long. The CDR3, as DNA: TGTGCCAGCAACCCGGGCGGGACCGAGCAGTACTTC. Amino acid sequence: CASNPGGTEQYF.

This clonotype was counted a few times. This chain joins TRBV9 and TRBJ1-2; D possibly corresponds to TRBD1 (5 bases). The CDR3 spans 14 residues. Germline loops: CDR1 SGDLS, CDR2 YYNGEE. V lost 0 bases to trimming and J lost 5 bases, with 11 bases between them. The CDR3 sequence is CASSVASAGYGYTF. The CDR3 nucleotides are TGTGCCAGCAGCGTAGCTTCGGCAGGGTATGGCTACACCTTC. Complete variable domain (other parts from reference TRBV9 and TRBJ1-2): DSGVTQTPKHLITATGQRVTLRCSPRSGDLSVYWYQQSLDQGLQFLIQYYNGEERAKGNILERFSAQQFPDLHSELNLSSLELGDSALYFCASSVASAGYGYTFGSGTRLTVV.

The rearrangement links TRBV28 to TRBJ2-5, with 11 bases aligning to TRBD2. CDR1 and CDR2 from the germline V gene are MDHEN and SYDVKM. The V segment lost 6 bases and the J segment 2 bases; nucleotides outside the gene matches: 20. This CDR3 is 20 amino acids long. CDR3 sequence reads: CASSPLPGAQLAGEQETQYF. In DNA form, the CDR3 reads TGTGCCAGCAGCCCCCTCCCGGGGGCCCAACTAGCGGGAGAACAAGAGACCCAGTACTTC.

V usage is TRBV27 and J usage is TRBJ2-5, with TRBD2 matching over 8 bases. This CDR3 comprises 16 residues. V lost 3 bases, J lost 0 bases, and 6 bases stayed unmatched. Germline lookup yields CDR1 MNHEY and CDR2 SMNVEV (reference sequence). In DNA form, the CDR3 reads TGTGCCAGCAGTTTTAGGGCTAGCGGGTACCAAGAGACCCAGTACTTC. Protein product: CASSFRASGYQETQYF.

This chain connects TRBV7-6 to TRBJ2-3; 7 nucleotides align to TRBD2. Germline V gene sequence: CDR1 SGHVS, CDR2 FNYEAQ. J gave up 2 bases and V 2 bases, and 7 bases lay outside the gene matches. The CDR3 has 16 residues. The CDR3 spells CASSLWMGGSTDTQYF. The CDR3 bases are TGTGCCAGCAGCTTATGGATGGGGGGGTCCACAGATACGCAGTATTTT.

This clonotype was found a few times. This chain connects TRBV7-3 to TRBJ2-1; D is ambiguous. Trimming left V 7 bases short and J 0 bases short, with 13 bases between. Germline lookup yields CDR1 SGHTA and CDR2 FQGTGA. The CDR3 is 15 amino acids. The CDR3 region is CASNENQDSYNEQFF. The CDR3 DNA reads TGTGCCAGCAATGAGAACCAAGACTCCTACAATGAGCAGTTCTTC.

The V gene is TRBV5-1, the J gene TRBJ2-5, with TRBD2 as a possible D gene (6 bases). The CDR3 loop spans 15 amino acids. V was shortened by 2 bases and J by 4 bases, with 15 bases between the two germline ends. CDR1 and CDR2 from the germline V gene are SGHRS and YFSETQ. The CDR3 DNA sequence: TGCGCCAGCAGCTTTTCCGGCGGGAAGGGAGAGACCCAGTACTTC. It translates to CASSFSGGKGETQYF. Full variable domain (missing parts from reference TRBV5-1 and TRBJ2-5): KAGVTQTPRYLIKTRGQQVTLSCSPISGHRSVSWYQQTPGQGLQFLFEYFSETQRNKGNFPGRFSGRQFSNSRSEMNVSTLELGDSALYLCASSFSGGKGETQYFGPGTRLLVL.

This chain uses TRBV20-1 with TRBJ2-1; tentatively, D is TRBD2 (7 bases). CDR1 DFQATT and CDR2 SNEGSKA come from the germline V gene (reference sequence). V was clipped by 8 bases and J by 2 bases, with 16 bases between them. The CDR3 totals 14 residues. In DNA form, the CDR3 reads TGCAGTTATCAGGGCGGGGGCGCCTACAATGAGCAGTTCTTC. It encodes CSYQGGGAYNEQFF.

The chain uses TRBV14 and TRBJ2-2; 8 nucleotides line up with TRBD2. This CDR3 region has 15 residues. CDR1 and CDR2 (germline): SGHDN, FVKESK. V dropped 2 bases and J dropped 7; count of bases not matched to a gene: 6. The DNA of the CDR3 is TGTGCCAGCAGCCAACTAGCGGGTGGCGTCGGGGAGCTGTTTTTT. The encoded protein is CASSQLAGGVGELFF. Variable domain in full (rest from reference TRBV14 and TRBJ2-2): EAGVTQFPSHSVIEKGQTVTLRCDPISGHDNLYWYRRVMGKEIKFLLHFVKESKQDESGMPNNRFLAERTGGTYSTLKVQPAELEDSGVYFCASSQLAGGVGELFFGEGSRLTVL.